Listed here are 20 T cell receptor beta chains from one sample, sequenced in a study of immune evolution from preneoplasia to lung adenocarcinoma. Generated by immunoSEQ multiplex PCR, the TCRdb table keeps only in-frame clones and is missing some. This sample has thousands of clones, with 85% found just once. Sequenced: FFPE adjacent normal lung tissue. These receptors were obtained from a donor of 70 years or more with lung adenocarcinoma.

This clone was observed a few times. V and J are TRBV4-1 and TRBJ2-2; no firm D call. Germline CDR1 MGHRA, CDR2 YSYEKL. This CDR3 is built from 15 residues. V was clipped by 0 bases and J by 1 base, with 6 bases between them. The DNA of the CDR3 is TGCGCCAGCAGCCAAGATAGGGTGAACACCGGGGAGCTGTTTTTT. This codes for CASSQDRVNTGELFF.

The chain carries TRBV6-5 and TRBJ1-2; D is unresolved. The V and J ends lost 0 bases and 5 bases respectively, with 10 bases between them. Germline lookup yields CDR1 MNHEY and CDR2 SVGAGI. The CDR3 loop spans 14 amino acids. DNA for the CDR3: TGTGCCAGCAGTTACTCGGGCAGCGTTTATGGCTACACCTTC. This translates into CASSYSGSVYGYTF.

This chain joins TRBV5-6 and TRBJ2-7, with D perhaps TRBD2 (6 bases). V gave up 0 bases and J gave up 1 base, with 11 bases separating them. Germline CDR1 SGHDT, CDR2 YYEEEE. The CDR3 contains 15 residues. CDR3 nucleotide sequence: TGTGCCAGCAGCTTGGGGCAGGGACTTTCCTACGAGCAGTACTTC. Residues: CASSLGQGLSYEQYF.

In this sample, this clone turned up a few times. The J gene is TRBJ2-7, the V gene TRBV2; 9 bases line up with TRBD1. The CDR3 totals 16 residues. The germline V gene has CDR1 SNHLY and CDR2 FYNNEI. Unmatched junction bases numbered 15, after V lost 6 bases and J lost 6 bases. As DNA, the CDR3 is TGTGCCAGCAGCTACGGAGGTGGGACAGGGACTTCCGAGCAGTACTTC. Translated, it gives CASSYGGGTGTSEQYF.

This chain connects TRBV11-3 to TRBJ2-1; D is unclear. The CDR3 consists of 13 residues. Trimming pared 1 base from V and 6 bases from J, leaving 7 bases between. The germline V gene has CDR1 SGHNT and CDR2 YENEEA. DNA of the CDR3: TGTGCCAGCAGCTTAGGCGCCAGCAATGAGCAGTTCTTC. Amino acid sequence: CASSLGASNEQFF.

V and J are TRBV21-1 and TRBJ2-5; the DNA was not compared with TRBD1, the D call given in the table. TRBV21-1 is annotated as a pseudogene. The CDR3 spans 17 residues. The DNA of the CDR3 is TGTGCCAGCAGCATCCGGACACCGGGACAGAGAAAAGAGACCCAGTACTTC. It yields the protein CASSIRTPGQRKETQYF.

CDR3 amino acids: CASSRDGSSYNEQFF. The CDR3, as DNA: TGTGCCAGCAGTCGGGACGGATCCTCCTACAATGAGCAGTTCTTC. The genes are TRBV6-5 and TRBJ2-1; either TRBD1 or TRBD2 may supply D (5 bases each). V lost 5 bases and J lost 0, with 11 bases in between. Germline V lookup: CDR1 MNHEY, CDR2 SVGAGI. There are 15 residues in the CDR3.

This chain joins TRBV4-1 and TRBJ1-4; no clear D gene. Germline V gene data show CDR1 as MGHRA and CDR2 as YSYEKL. There are 13 residues in the CDR3. V lost 0 bases to trimming and J lost 7 bases, with 6 bases between them. CDR3 region: CASSQDTSEKLFF. CDR3 bases: TGCGCCAGCAGCCAAGATACGTCTGAAAAACTGTTTTTT.

The gene calls are TRBV5-1 and TRBJ1-3; D might be TRBD1 (5 bases). The V end was cut by 0 bases, the J end by 2 bases, with 9 bases between. The CDR3 is 15 residues long. Germline V lookup: CDR1 SGHRS, CDR2 YFSETQ. CDR3: CASSLDGHTGNTIYF. The CDR3 DNA follows: TGCGCCAGCAGCTTGGATGGACATACTGGAAACACCATATATTTT.

The chain couples TRBV28 to TRBJ1-2; D is possibly TRBD1 (6 bases). V lost 5 bases, J lost 5 bases, and 18 bases lay in between. Germline V lookup: CDR1 MDHEN, CDR2 SYDVKM. This CDR3 contains 15 residues. The CDR3 DNA reads as TGTGCCAGCAGTCTAGACAGGAAATTCGGGTATGGCTACACCTTC. It codes for CASSLDRKFGYGYTF.

This rearrangement joins TRBV2 to TRBJ1-1; D is uncertain. Germline V gene lookup returns CDR1 SNHLY and CDR2 FYNNEI. Trimming took 5 bases from V and 5 from J, leaving 12 bases between them. The CDR3 is 13 amino acids. The CDR3 sequence is CASSSGERTEAFF. The CDR3 nucleotides are TGTGCCAGCAGTTCGGGCGAAAGGACTGAAGCTTTCTTT. Full variable domain (missing parts from reference TRBV2 and TRBJ1-1): EPEVTQTPSHQVTQMGQEVILRCVPISNHLYFYWYRQILGQKVEFLVSFYNNEISEKSEIFDDQFSVERPDGSNFTLKIRSTKLEDSAMYFCASSSGERTEAFFGQGTRLTVV.

V usage is TRBV9 and J usage is TRBJ2-6, with 11 bases that match TRBD2. V was pared by 4 bases and J by 0 bases, with 9 bases of the junction left unmatched. CDR1 SGDLS and CDR2 YYNGEE come from the germline V gene. The CDR3 is 19 residues long. The CDR3 nucleotides read TGTGCCAGCAGCTCCCGACTAGCGGGATCCCTCTCTGGGGCCAACGTCCTGACTTTC. Protein product: CASSSRLAGSLSGANVLTF.

This clone was seen more than once but under ten times. The rearrangement links TRBV5-1 to TRBJ2-5, with D tentatively TRBD2 (5 bases). V was trimmed by 2 bases and J by 4 bases, leaving 18 bases between them. CDR1 and CDR2 from the germline V gene are SGHRS and YFSETQ. This CDR3 has 16 amino acids. CDR3 region: CASSFDLRASGETQYF. In nucleotides, the CDR3 is TGCGCCAGCAGCTTCGACCTCAGAGCCAGCGGAGAGACCCAGTACTTC. Drawing the rest from reference TRBV5-1 and TRBJ2-5, the complete variable domain is KAGVTQTPRYLIKTRGQQVTLSCSPISGHRSVSWYQQTPGQGLQFLFEYFSETQRNKGNFPGRFSGRQFSNSRSEMNVSTLELGDSALYLCASSFDLRASGETQYFGPGTRLLVL.

This chain uses TRBV2 with TRBJ1-2; no clear D gene. V was trimmed by 5 bases and J by 4 bases, leaving 8 bases between them. There are 12 residues in the CDR3. CDR1 is SNHLY and CDR2 is FYNNEI in the germline V gene. CDR3 region: CASSNSFYGYTF. The CDR3, as DNA: TGTGCCAGCAGTAACAGTTTCTATGGCTACACCTTC.

Note on this clone: At one end the junction does not follow the germline gene, possibly because of a read error. The chain uses TRBV2 and TRBJ2-7, with D hard to call. CDR1 and CDR2 from the germline V gene are SNHLY and FYNNEI. The CDR3 length is 12 residues. The CDR3 DNA is TGTGCCAGCGGGCCAGAAGCCGCCGGACCGAACTTC. This translates into CASGPEAAGPNF.

The chain has TRBV11-2 and TRBJ2-3; 12 bases are shared with TRBD2. Germline values: CDR1 SGHAT, CDR2 FQNNGV. The CDR3 sequence is 17 residues long. Trimming took 2 bases from V and 1 from J; bases not matched to a gene: 4. For the CDR3, the DNA is TGTGCCAGCAGCTTATTGTCTAGCGGGAGGGGCACAGATACGCAGTATTTT. Translated, it gives CASSLLSSGRGTDTQYF.

The chain carries TRBV30 and TRBJ1-3; no reliable D call. Trimming took 5 bases from V and 3 from J, leaving 8 bases between them. Germline CDR1 and CDR2: GTSNPN and SVGIG (reference sequence). CDR3 size: 12 residues. The CDR3 DNA reads as TGTGCCTGGGTCCATTATGGAAACACCATATATTTT. This codes for CAWVHYGNTIYF. The full variable domain, with the rest looked up from reference TRBV30 and TRBJ1-3, is SQTIHQWPATLVQPVGSPLSLECTVEGTSNPNLYWYRQAAGRGLQLLFYSVGIGQISSEVPQNLSASRPQDRQFILSSKKLLLSDSGFYLCAWVHYGNTIYFGEGSWLTVV.

The V and J genes are TRBV5-1 and TRBJ1-2; D uncertain. V dropped 0 bases and J dropped 6 bases, with 15 bases sitting between them. Germline CDR1 SGHRS, CDR2 YFSETQ. This CDR3 spans 15 amino acids. This CDR3 is CASSLDGPTVNGYTF. The CDR3 DNA reads TGCGCCAGCAGCTTGGACGGGCCAACCGTGAATGGCTACACCTTC.

The chain carries TRBV6-6 and TRBJ1-2; 9 nucleotides align to TRBD1. Germline loops: CDR1 MNHNY, CDR2 SVGAGI (reference sequence). This CDR3 comprises 15 residues. V lost 5 bases to trimming and J lost 5 bases; unmatched junction nucleotides: 9. The CDR3 DNA reads as TGTGCCAGCAGTCCACGTACAGGGGGCAAATATGGCTACACCTTC. Translation: CASSPRTGGKYGYTF.

The gene calls are TRBV28 and TRBJ2-7; TRBD2 matches at 11 bases. V trimming: 9 bases; J trimming: 7 bases; junction bases outside the gene matches: 14. Germline assignment: CDR1 MDHEN and CDR2 SYDVKM. CDR3 length equals 15 residues. The DNA of the CDR3 is TGTGCCAGTACCGGGACTAGCGGAGCTCAGCGGGAGCAGTACTTC. This translates into CASTGTSGAQREQYF. The entire variable domain, with the rest obtained from reference TRBV28 and TRBJ2-7, is as follows: DVKVTQSSRYLVKRTGEKVFLECVQDMDHENMFWYRQDPGLGLRLIYFSYDVKMKEKGDIPEGYSVSREKKERFSLILESASTNQTSMYLCASTGTSGAQREQYFGPGTRLTVT.